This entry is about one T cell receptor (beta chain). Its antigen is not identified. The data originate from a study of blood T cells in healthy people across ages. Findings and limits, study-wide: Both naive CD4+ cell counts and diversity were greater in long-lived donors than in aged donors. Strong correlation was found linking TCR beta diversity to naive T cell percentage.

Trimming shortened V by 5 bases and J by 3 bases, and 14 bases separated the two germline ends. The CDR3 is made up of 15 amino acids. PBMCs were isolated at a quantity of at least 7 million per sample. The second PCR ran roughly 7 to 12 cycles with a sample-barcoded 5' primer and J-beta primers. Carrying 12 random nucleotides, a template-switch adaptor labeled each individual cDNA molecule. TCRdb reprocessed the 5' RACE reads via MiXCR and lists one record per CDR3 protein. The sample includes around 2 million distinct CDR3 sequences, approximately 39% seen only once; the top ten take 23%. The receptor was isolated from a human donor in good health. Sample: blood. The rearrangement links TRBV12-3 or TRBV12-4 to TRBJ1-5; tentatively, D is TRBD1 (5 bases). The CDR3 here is CASSPREGVNQPQHF. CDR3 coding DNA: TGTGCCAGCAGTCCTCGCGAAGGGGTCAATCAGCCCCAGCATTTT.